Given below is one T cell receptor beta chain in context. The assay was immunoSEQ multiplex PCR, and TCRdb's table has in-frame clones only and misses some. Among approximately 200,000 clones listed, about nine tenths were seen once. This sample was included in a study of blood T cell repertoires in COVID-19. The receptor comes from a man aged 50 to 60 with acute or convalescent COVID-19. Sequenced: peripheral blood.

The CDR3 sequence: CASSEVGQARAGGYTF. The CDR3 nucleotides are TGTGCCAGCAGTGAAGTAGGCCAGGCCAGGGCGGGAGGCTACACCTTC. V is TRBV2 and J is TRBJ1-2; TRBD1 is a possible D gene (5 bases). Germline CDR1 reads SNHLY; CDR2 reads FYNNEI. The V gene lost 1 base and the J gene lost 8 bases, with 20 bases spanning the gap. This CDR3 is 16 amino acids long.